This T cell receptor beta chain is from a study of a mutant IDH1 vaccine in newly diagnosed glioma. The repertoire was sequenced with immunoSEQ multiplex PCR; TCRdb's copy has only in-frame clones and lacks some. The sample contains 15,000 to 20,000 clones, about 80% of which appear only once. V lost 2 bases and J 8 bases, leaving 13 bases between the germline ends. This CDR3 has 13 amino acids. Germline CDR1 and CDR2: SGDLS and YYNGEE. Time point in this sample: baseline, week 1 (first vaccination visit). Treatment: pre-vaccination baseline after standard-of-care therapy. This sequence joins TRBV9 and TRBJ1-2; D ambiguous. This specimen consisted of PBMCs, obtained from a glioma patient treated with radiotherapy, temozolomide or both. This TCR was sampled from a man aged 35 to 55 with glioma. The CDR3 DNA sequence: TGTGCCAGCAGCGTCTCGGGTGGTGGGGGCTACACCTTC. Translated, it gives CASSVSGGGGYTF.